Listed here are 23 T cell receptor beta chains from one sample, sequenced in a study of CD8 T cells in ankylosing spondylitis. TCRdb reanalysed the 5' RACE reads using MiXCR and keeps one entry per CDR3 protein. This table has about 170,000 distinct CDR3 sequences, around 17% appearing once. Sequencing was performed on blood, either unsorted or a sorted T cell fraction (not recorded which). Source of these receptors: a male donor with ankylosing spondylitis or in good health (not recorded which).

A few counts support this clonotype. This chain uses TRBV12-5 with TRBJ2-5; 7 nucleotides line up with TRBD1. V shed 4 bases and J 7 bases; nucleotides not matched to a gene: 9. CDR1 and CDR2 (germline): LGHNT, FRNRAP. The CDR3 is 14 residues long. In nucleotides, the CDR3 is TGTGCTAGTGGTTACGGGACAGAGTTTGGGACCCAGTACTTC. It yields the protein CASGYGTEFGTQYF.

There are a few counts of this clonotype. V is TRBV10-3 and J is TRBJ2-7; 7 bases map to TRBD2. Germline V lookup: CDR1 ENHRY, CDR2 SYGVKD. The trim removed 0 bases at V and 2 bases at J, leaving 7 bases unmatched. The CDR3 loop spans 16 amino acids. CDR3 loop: CAISESFGGSTYEQYF. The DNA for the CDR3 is TGTGCCATCAGTGAGTCGTTTGGCGGGAGTACCTACGAGCAGTACTTC.

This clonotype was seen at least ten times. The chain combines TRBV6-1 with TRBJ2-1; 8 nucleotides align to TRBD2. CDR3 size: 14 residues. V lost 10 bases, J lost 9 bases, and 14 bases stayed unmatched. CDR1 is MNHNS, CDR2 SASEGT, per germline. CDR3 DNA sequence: TGTGCCACCGGGGGGCGGGAGGAATTTCGTGAGCAGTTCTTC. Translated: CATGGREEFREQFF.

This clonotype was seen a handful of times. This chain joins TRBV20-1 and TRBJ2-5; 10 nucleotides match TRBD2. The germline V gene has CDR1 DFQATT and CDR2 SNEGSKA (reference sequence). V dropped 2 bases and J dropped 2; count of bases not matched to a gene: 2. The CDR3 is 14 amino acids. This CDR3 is CSARTAGGQETQYF. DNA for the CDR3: TGCAGTGCTAGAACAGCGGGAGGGCAAGAGACCCAGTACTTC.

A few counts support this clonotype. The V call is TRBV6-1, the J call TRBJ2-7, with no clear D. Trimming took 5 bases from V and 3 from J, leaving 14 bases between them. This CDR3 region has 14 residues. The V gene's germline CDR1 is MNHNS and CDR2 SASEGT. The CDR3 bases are TGTGCCAGCAGTAGGACCGTACCCGGCTACGAGCAGTACTTC. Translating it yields CASSRTVPGYEQYF.

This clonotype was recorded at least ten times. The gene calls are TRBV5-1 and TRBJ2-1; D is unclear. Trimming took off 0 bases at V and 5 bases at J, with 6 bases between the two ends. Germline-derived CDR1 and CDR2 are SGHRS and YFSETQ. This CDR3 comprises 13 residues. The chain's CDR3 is CASSLAPNNEQFF. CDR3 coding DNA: TGCGCCAGCAGCTTGGCCCCTAACAATGAGCAGTTCTTC.

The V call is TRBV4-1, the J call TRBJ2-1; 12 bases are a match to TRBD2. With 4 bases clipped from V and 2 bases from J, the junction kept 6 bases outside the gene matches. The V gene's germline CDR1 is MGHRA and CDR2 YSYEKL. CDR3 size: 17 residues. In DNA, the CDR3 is TGCGCCAGCAGCCTTAGGCTAGCGGGAGGGCCCTACAATGAGCAGTTCTTC. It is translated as CASSLRLAGGPYNEQFF.

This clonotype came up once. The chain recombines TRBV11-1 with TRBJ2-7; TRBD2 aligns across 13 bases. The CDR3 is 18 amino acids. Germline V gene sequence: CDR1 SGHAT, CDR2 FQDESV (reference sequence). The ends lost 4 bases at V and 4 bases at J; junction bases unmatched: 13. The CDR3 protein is CASSYPGLAGSFAYEQYF. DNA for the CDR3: TGTGCCAGCAGCTATCCGGGACTAGCGGGATCCTTTGCTTACGAGCAGTACTTC.

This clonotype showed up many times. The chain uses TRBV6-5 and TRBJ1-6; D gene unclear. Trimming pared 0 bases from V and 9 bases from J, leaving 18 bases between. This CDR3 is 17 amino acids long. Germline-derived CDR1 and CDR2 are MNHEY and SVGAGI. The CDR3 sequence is CASSYSIGFLLGSPLHF. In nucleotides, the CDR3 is TGTGCCAGCAGTTACTCGATAGGGTTTCTCTTGGGTTCACCCCTCCACTTT.

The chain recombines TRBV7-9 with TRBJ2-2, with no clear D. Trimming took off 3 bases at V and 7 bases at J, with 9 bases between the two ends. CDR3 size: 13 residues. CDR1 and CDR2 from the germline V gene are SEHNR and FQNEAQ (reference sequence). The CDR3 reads CASSLSTFGELFF. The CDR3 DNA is TGTGCCAGCAGCTTGAGTACGTTCGGGGAGCTGTTTTTT. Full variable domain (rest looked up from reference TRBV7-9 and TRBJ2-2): DTGVSQNPRHKITKRGQNVTFRCDPISEHNRLYWYRQTLGQGPEFLTYFQNEAQLEKSRLLSDRFSAERPKGSFSTLEIQRTEQGDSAMYLCASSLSTFGELFFGEGSRLTVL.

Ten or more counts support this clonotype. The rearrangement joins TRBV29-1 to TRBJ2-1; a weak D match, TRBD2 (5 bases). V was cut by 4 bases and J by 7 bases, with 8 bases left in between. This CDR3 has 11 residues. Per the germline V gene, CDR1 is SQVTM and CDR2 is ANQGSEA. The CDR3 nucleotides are TGCAGCGTTGGAGGGAGTAATGAGCAGTTCTTC. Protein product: CSVGGSNEQFF.

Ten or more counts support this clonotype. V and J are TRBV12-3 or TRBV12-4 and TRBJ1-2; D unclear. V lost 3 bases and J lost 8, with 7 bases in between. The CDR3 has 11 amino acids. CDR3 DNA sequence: TGTGCCAGCAGTTTCGCTCGCGGCTACACCTTC. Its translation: CASSFARGYTF.

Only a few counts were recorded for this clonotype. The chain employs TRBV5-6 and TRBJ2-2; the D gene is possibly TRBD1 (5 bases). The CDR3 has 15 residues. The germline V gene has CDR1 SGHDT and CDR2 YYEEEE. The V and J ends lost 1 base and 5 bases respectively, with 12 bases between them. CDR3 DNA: TGTGCCAGCAGCTTGTCAGGGCTTGGGACCGGGGAGCTGTTTTTT. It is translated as CASSLSGLGTGELFF.

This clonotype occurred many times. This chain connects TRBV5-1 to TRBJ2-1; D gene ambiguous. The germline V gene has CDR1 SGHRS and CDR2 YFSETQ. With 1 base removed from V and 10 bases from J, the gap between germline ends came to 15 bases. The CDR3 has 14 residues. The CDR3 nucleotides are TGCGCCAGCAGCTTGACTTCGGCAGGCGACGAGCAGTTCTTC. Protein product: CASSLTSAGDEQFF. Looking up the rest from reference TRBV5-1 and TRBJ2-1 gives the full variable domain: KAGVTQTPRYLIKTRGQQVTLSCSPISGHRSVSWYQQTPGQGLQFLFEYFSETQRNKGNFPGRFSGRQFSNSRSEMNVSTLELGDSALYLCASSLTSAGDEQFFGPGTRLTVL.

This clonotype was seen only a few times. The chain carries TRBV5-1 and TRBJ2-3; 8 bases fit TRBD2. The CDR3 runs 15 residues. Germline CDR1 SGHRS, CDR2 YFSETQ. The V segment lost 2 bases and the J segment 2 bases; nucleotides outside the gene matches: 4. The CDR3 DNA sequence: TGCGCCAGCAGCTTCGCCGGGGGGGACACAGATACGCAGTATTTT. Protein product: CASSFAGGDTDTQYF.

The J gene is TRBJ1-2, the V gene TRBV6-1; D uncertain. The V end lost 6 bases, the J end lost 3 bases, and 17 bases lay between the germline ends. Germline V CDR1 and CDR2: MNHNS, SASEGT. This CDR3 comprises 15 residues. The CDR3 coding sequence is TGTGCCAGCAGCTTGGACGGCCGCGATCACTATGGCTACACCTTC. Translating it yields CASSLDGRDHYGYTF.

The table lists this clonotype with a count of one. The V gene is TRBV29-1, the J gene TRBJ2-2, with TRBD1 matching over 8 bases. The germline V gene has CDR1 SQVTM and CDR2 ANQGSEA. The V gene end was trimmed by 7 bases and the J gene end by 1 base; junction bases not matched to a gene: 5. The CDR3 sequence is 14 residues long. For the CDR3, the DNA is TGCAGCGGCCGGGACAGGAGGAACACCGGGGAGCTGTTTTTT. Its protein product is CSGRDRRNTGELFF.

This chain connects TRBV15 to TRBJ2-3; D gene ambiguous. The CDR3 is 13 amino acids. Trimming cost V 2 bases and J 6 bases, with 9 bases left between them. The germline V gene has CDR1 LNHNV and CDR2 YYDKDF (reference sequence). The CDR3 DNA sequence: TGTGCCACCAGCAGAATGAAGTGGGATACGCAGTATTTT. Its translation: CATSRMKWDTQYF.

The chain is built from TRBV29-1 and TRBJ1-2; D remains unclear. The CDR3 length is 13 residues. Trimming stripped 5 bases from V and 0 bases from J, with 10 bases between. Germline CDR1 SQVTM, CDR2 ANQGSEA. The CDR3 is CSVQRATNYGYTF. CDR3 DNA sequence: TGCAGCGTTCAACGGGCAACTAACTATGGCTACACCTTC.

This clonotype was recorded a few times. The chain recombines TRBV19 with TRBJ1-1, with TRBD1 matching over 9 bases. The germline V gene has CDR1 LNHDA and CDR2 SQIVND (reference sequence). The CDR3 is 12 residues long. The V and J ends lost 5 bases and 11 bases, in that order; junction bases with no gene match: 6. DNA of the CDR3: TGTGCCAGTAGTCCTCGACAGGGGGAGGCTTTCTTT. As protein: CASSPRQGEAFF.

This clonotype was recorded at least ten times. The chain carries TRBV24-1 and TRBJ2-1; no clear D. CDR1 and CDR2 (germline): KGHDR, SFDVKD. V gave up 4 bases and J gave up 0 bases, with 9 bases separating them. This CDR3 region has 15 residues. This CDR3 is CATSEPGLSYNEQFF. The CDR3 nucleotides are TGTGCCACCAGTGAACCGGGCCTCTCCTACAATGAGCAGTTCTTC.

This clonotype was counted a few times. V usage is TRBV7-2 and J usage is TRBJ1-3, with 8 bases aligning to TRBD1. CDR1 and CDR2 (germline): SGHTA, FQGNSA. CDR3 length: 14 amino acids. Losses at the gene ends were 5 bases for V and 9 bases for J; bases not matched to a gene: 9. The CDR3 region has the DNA TGTGCCAGCAGCCCTAACAGGGGGATAGGCACCATATATTTT. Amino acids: CASSPNRGIGTIYF.

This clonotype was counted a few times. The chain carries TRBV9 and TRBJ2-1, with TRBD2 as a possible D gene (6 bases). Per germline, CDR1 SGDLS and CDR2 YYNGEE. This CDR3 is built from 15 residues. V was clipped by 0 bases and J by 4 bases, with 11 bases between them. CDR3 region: CASSVVPSEYNEQFF. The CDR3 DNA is TGTGCCAGCAGCGTAGTGCCTAGCGAATACAATGAGCAGTTCTTC.